This TCR beta chain stems from a study of T cell responses to AZD1222 COVID-19 vaccine. The ends lost 4 bases at V and 2 bases at J; junction bases unmatched: 5. CDR3 length: 14 residues. Germline V CDR1 and CDR2: LNHDA, SQIVND (reference sequence). The repertoire was sequenced with immunoSEQ multiplex PCR; TCRdb's copy has only in-frame clones and lacks some. The sample lists more than 150,000 clones; about 92% were seen once. Sequences were derived from peripheral blood, sampled 28 days after the second AZD1222 dose. This clonotype was obtained from an adult who received the AZD1222 COVID-19 vaccine. The V call is TRBV19, the J call TRBJ2-7; 7 nucleotides line up with TRBD2. The CDR3 is CASSRAGEAYEQYF. The CDR3 DNA follows: TGTGCCAGTAGTAGGGCGGGAGAAGCCTACGAGCAGTACTTC.